Shown below are 16 T cell receptor beta chains from a single sample sequenced in a study of T-cell reconstitution after alpha-beta-depleted transplantation in children. Preparing the TCRbeta library involved the use of unique molecular identifiers. TCRdb redid the calling of the PCR reads with MiXCR, one entry per CDR3 protein. The profile shows 400,000 to 500,000 distinct CDR3 sequences, 9.5% to 13% of them singletons. The specimen comprised PBMCs from the stem cell graft donor, sampled from the stem cell graft. All receptors come from a human donor who donated a stem cell graft to a child with acute myeloid leukemia.

This rearrangement joins TRBV6-1 to TRBJ2-3; 12 bases line up with TRBD2. J gave up 4 bases and V 6 bases, and 8 bases lay outside the gene matches. CDR1 is MNHNS, CDR2 SASEGT, per germline. The CDR3 runs 16 residues. CDR3 sequence: CASSPTSGGFADTQYF. CDR3 in DNA: TGTGCCAGCAGCCCCACTAGCGGGGGGTTCGCAGATACGCAGTATTTT.

The chain joins TRBV14 to TRBJ2-5, with 12 bases fitting TRBD2. J gave up 4 bases and V 4 bases, and 4 bases lay outside the gene matches. This CDR3 has 15 amino acids. Germline V gene sequence: CDR1 SGHDN, CDR2 FVKESK. The CDR3: CASSRLAGVPETQYF. CDR3 DNA: TGTGCCAGCAGCCGACTAGCGGGAGTCCCAGAGACCCAGTACTTC.

The chain has TRBV6-1 and TRBJ2-2; D gene uncertain. CDR1 and CDR2 (germline): MNHNS, SASEGT. Trimming took off 6 bases at V and 1 base at J, with 9 bases between the two ends. This CDR3 spans 14 amino acids. This CDR3 reads CASSLKMNTGELFF. CDR3 nucleotide sequence: TGTGCCAGCAGCCTAAAAATGAACACCGGGGAGCTGTTTTTT.

This clonotype was counted ten times or more. The chain employs TRBV5-1 and TRBJ1-1, with D perhaps TRBD1 (5 bases). This CDR3 has 14 amino acids. The V end lost 4 bases, the J end lost 8 bases, and 18 bases lay between the germline ends. Per the germline V gene, CDR1 is SGHRS and CDR2 is YFSETQ. The CDR3 loop reads CASSPEIRDQEAFF. CDR3 nucleotides: TGCGCCAGCAGCCCCGAAATCAGGGATCAAGAAGCTTTCTTT.

This chain joins TRBV5-4 and TRBJ2-5, with a weak D call TRBD1 (5 bases). Germline V gene data show CDR1 as SGHNT and CDR2 as YYREEE (reference sequence). The CDR3 is made up of 14 amino acids. V was pared by 3 bases and J by 3 bases, with 12 bases between. The CDR3 bases are TGTGCCAGCAGCTATACAGGCGCCGAAGAGACCCAGTACTTC. Its protein is CASSYTGAEETQYF.

This clonotype has at least ten counts. The V and J genes are TRBV29-1 and TRBJ2-1; 10 positions match TRBD2. The CDR3 totals 13 residues. The junction had 4 bases not matched to a gene; V was cut back by 7 bases and J by 4 bases. Germline CDR1 is SQVTM and CDR2 is ANQGSEA. The CDR3 is CSGGAGGYNEQFF. For the CDR3, the DNA is TGCAGCGGGGGAGCGGGAGGGTACAATGAGCAGTTCTTC.

This clonotype was seen many times. The chain combines TRBV5-1 with TRBJ2-3, with D possibly TRBD1 on 5 matching bases. The CDR3 sequence is 13 residues long. Germline CDR1 reads SGHRS; CDR2 reads YFSETQ. V shed 2 bases and J shed 4 bases, with 8 bases lying between them. The CDR3, as DNA: TGCGCCAGCAGCTTCCCACAGGCAGATACGCAGTATTTT. Its translation is CASSFPQADTQYF. The variable domain in full, completed from reference TRBV5-1 and TRBJ2-3, reads KAGVTQTPRYLIKTRGQQVTLSCSPISGHRSVSWYQQTPGQGLQFLFEYFSETQRNKGNFPGRFSGRQFSNSRSEMNVSTLELGDSALYLCASSFPQADTQYFGPGTRLTVL.

This clonotype has only a few counts. This rearrangement joins TRBV27 to TRBJ2-2; D may correspond to TRBD1 or TRBD2 (5 bases each). Germline CDR1 MNHEY, CDR2 SMNVEV (reference sequence). The CDR3 is 13 residues long. Trimming took off 7 bases at V and 2 bases at J, with 8 bases between the two ends. The CDR3 reads CASKRGNTGELFF. Written as DNA, the CDR3 is TGTGCCAGCAAGAGGGGTAACACCGGGGAGCTGTTTTTT.

J is TRBJ2-3 and V is TRBV7-2, with D possibly being TRBD1 or TRBD2 (6 bases each). Trimming stripped 2 bases from V and 2 bases from J, with 14 bases between. The CDR3 loop spans 16 amino acids. CDR1 SGHTA and CDR2 FQGNSA come from the germline V gene. The chain's CDR3 is CASSLYLGGITDTQYF. The CDR3 DNA follows: TGTGCCAGCAGCTTATATCTGGGGGGCATCACAGATACGCAGTATTTT.

This sequence joins TRBV2 and TRBJ2-5; TRBD2 might be the D (6 bases). Deletions cut 5 bases from V and 5 bases from J, with 15 bases between. The CDR3 spans 14 residues. CDR1 is SNHLY, CDR2 FYNNEI, per germline. The CDR3 reads CASSTQGGGETQYF. The CDR3 nucleotides are TGTGCCAGCAGTACCCAGGGCGGAGGGGAGACCCAGTACTTC.

The chain combines TRBV4-2 with TRBJ2-7; tentative D call: TRBD2 (5 bases). V lost 0 bases to trimming and J lost 4 bases, with 22 bases between them. From germline, CDR1 is LGHNA and CDR2 YNFKEQ. The CDR3 spans 18 residues. This chain's CDR3 is CASSQEFVASNSFYEQYF. Here the CDR3 DNA reads TGTGCCAGCAGCCAAGAGTTCGTGGCTAGCAATTCATTTTACGAGCAGTACTTC.

This clonotype was observed a few times. The chain employs TRBV5-1 and TRBJ2-1, with D hard to call. The CDR3 consists of 14 residues. V was clipped by 1 base and J by 5 bases, with 10 bases between them. Germline-derived CDR1 and CDR2 are SGHRS and YFSETQ. The CDR3 spells CASSLSSLHNEQFF. As DNA, the CDR3 is TGCGCCAGCAGCTTGTCGAGCCTCCACAATGAGCAGTTCTTC.

This clonotype was detected many times. The chain is built from TRBV7-2 and TRBJ1-5, with a possible D match to TRBD1 (5 bases). Germline CDR1 SGHTA, CDR2 FQGNSA. Between the trimmed V and J ends, which lost 5 bases and 2 bases, there was a span of 13 bases. The CDR3 length is 15 residues. The CDR3 nucleotides are TGTGCCAGCAGCCTCGTGGGCAGGGGCAATCAGCCCCAGCATTTT. Encoded protein: CASSLVGRGNQPQHF.

J is TRBJ2-3 and V is TRBV5-1; 12 bases map to TRBD1. CDR1 is SGHRS and CDR2 is YFSETQ in the germline V gene. This CDR3 region has 18 residues. J gave up 3 bases and V 2 bases, and 10 bases lay outside the gene matches. The CDR3: CASSLPGQGAKWTDTQYF. The DNA of the CDR3 is TGCGCCAGCAGCTTACCGGGACAGGGGGCGAAATGGACAGATACGCAGTATTTT.

The chain links TRBV18 to TRBJ2-2; D possibly corresponds to TRBD1 (6 bases). This CDR3 region has 15 residues. Germline V lookup: CDR1 KGHSH, CDR2 LQKENI. Trimming pared 5 bases from V and 0 bases from J, leaving 10 bases between. The CDR3, as DNA: TGTGCCAGCTCAGCGAAGGGGGCGAACACCGGGGAGCTGTTTTTT. Translation: CASSAKGANTGELFF.

V gene TRBV6-1 combines with J gene TRBJ1-2; D uncertain. Trimming removed 6 bases at V and 2 bases at J, with 13 bases between. Germline V lookup: CDR1 MNHNS, CDR2 SASEGT. The CDR3 spans 14 residues. This chain's CDR3 is CASRNLVRNYGYTF. The DNA for the CDR3 is TGTGCCAGCAGAAACCTGGTACGGAACTATGGCTACACCTTC.